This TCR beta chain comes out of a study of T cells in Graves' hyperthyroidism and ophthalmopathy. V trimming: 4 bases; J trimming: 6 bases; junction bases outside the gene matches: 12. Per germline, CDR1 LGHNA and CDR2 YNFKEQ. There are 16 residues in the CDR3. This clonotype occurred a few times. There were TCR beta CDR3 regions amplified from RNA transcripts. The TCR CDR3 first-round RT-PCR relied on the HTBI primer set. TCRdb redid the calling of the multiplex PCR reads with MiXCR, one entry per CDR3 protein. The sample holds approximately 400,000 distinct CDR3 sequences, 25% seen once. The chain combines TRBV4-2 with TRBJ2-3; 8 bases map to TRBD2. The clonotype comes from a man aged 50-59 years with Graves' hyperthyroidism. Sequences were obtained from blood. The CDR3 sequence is CASSLEPGLVGDTQYF. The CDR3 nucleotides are TGTGCCAGCAGCCTCGAACCGGGACTAGTCGGGGATACGCAGTATTTT.